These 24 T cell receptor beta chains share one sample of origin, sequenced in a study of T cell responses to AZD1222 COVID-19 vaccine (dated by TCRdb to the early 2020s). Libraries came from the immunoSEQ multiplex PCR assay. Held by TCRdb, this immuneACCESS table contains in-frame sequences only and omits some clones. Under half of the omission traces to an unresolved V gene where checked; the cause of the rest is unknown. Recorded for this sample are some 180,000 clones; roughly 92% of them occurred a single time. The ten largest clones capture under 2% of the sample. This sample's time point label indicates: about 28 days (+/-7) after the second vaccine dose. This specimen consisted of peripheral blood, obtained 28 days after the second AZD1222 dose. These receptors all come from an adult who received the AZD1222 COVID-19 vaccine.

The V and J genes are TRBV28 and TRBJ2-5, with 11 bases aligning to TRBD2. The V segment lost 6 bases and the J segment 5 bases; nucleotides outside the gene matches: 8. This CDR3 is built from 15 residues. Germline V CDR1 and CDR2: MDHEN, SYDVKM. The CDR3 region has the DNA TGTGCCAGCAGAATTAGCGGGAGGGCTCGCGAGACCCAGTACTTC. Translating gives CASRISGRARETQYF. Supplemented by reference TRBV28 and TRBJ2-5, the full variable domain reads DVKVTQSSRYLVKRTGEKVFLECVQDMDHENMFWYRQDPGLGLRLIYFSYDVKMKEKGDIPEGYSVSREKKERFSLILESASTNQTSMYLCASRISGRARETQYFGPGTRLLVL.

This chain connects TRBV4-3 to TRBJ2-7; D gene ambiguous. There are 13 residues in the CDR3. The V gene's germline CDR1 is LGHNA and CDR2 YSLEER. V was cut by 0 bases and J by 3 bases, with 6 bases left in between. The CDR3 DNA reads TGCGCCAGCAGCCAAGAGCCTAGCTACGAGCAGTACTTC. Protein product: CASSQEPSYEQYF.

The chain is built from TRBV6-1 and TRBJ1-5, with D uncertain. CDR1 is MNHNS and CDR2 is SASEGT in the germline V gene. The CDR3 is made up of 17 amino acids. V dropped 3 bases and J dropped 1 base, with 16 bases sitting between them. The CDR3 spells CASSESPARRSNQPQHF. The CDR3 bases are TGTGCCAGCAGTGAGTCCCCAGCCCGACGAAGCAATCAGCCCCAGCATTTT.

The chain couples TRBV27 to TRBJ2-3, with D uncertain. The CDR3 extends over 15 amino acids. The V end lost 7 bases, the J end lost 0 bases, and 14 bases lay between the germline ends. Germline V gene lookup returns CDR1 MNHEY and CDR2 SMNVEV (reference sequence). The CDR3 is CASMGRPLSTDTQYF. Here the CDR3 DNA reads TGTGCCAGCATGGGCAGACCCCTAAGCACAGATACGCAGTATTTT.

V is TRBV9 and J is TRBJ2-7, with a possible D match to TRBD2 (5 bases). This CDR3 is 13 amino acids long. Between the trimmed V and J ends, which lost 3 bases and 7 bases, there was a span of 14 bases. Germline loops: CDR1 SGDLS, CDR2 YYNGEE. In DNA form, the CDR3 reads TGTGCCAGCAGCGGGAGGTTGGTGGGAGAGCAGTACTTC. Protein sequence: CASSGRLVGEQYF.

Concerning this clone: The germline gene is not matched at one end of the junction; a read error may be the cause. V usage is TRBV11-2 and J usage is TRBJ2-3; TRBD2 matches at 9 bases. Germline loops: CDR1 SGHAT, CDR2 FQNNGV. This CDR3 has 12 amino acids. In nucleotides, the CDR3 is TGTGCCAGCAGCCCCACTAGCGGGCGTAGACATTTT. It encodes CASSPTSGRRHF.

In nucleotides, the CDR3 is TGTGCCAGCTCGGAAGTACAGGGTAAGAACACTGAAGCTTTCTTT. Its translation is CASSEVQGKNTEAFF. This rearrangement joins TRBV18 to TRBJ1-1; D is possibly TRBD1 (6 bases). Between the trimmed V and J ends, which lost 6 bases and 1 base, there was a span of 15 bases. Germline values: CDR1 KGHSH, CDR2 LQKENI. This CDR3 is 15 amino acids long.

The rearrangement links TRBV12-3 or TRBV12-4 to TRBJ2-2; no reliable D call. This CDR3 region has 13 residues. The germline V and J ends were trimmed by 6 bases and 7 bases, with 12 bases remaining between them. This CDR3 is CASRSFGGGELFF. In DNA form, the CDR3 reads TGTGCCAGCAGATCTTTTGGTGGCGGGGAGCTGTTTTTT.

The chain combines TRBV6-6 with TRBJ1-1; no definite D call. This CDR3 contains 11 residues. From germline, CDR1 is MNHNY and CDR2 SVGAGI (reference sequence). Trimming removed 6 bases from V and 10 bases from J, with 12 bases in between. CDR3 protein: CASSNSWGAFF. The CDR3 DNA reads TGTGCCAGCAGCAACTCTTGGGGAGCTTTCTTT.

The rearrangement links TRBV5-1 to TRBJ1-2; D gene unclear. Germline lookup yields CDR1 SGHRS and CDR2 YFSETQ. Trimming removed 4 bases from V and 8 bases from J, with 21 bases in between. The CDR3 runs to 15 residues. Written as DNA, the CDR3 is TGCGCCAGCAGCCCTAGGCCCACGGGAGGATTGGGCTACACCTTC. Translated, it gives CASSPRPTGGLGYTF. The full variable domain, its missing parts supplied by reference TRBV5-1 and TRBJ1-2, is KAGVTQTPRYLIKTRGQQVTLSCSPISGHRSVSWYQQTPGQGLQFLFEYFSETQRNKGNFPGRFSGRQFSNSRSEMNVSTLELGDSALYLCASSPRPTGGLGYTFGSGTRLTVV.

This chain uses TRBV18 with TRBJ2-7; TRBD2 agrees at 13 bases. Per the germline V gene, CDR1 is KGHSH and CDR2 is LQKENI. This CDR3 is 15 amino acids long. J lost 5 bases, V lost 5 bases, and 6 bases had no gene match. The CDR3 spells CASSFGTSGTNEQYF. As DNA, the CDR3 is TGTGCCAGCTCATTCGGGACTAGCGGGACAAACGAGCAGTACTTC.

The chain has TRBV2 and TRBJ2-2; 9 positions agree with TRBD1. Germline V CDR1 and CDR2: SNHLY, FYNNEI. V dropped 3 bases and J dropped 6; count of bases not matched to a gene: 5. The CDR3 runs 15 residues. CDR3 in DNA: TGTGCCAGCAGTGACCTGACAGGGGGATCCGGGGAGCTGTTTTTT. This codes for CASSDLTGGSGELFF.

CDR3 coding DNA: TGCGCCAGCGCTTGGACTAGCGGGAGTCCGTCGGGTGAGACCCAGTACTTC. It encodes CASAWTSGSPSGETQYF. V and J are TRBV5-1 and TRBJ2-5, with 13 positions matching TRBD2. The junction had 14 bases not matched to a gene; V was cut back by 7 bases and J by 5 bases. Germline-derived CDR1 and CDR2 are SGHRS and YFSETQ. The CDR3 is made up of 17 amino acids.

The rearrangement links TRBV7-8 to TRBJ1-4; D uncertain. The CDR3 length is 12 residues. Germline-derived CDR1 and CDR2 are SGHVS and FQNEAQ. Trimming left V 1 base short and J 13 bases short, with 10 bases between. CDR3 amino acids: CASSLVYEALFF. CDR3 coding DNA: TGTGCCAGCAGCTTAGTGTACGAGGCACTGTTTTTT.

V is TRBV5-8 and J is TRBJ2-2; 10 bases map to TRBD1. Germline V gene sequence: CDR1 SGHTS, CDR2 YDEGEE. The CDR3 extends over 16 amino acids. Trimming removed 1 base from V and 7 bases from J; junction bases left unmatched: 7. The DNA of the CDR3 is TGTGCCAGCAGCTTGACGGGACAGGGGAAGAACGGGGAGCTGTTTTTT. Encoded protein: CASSLTGQGKNGELFF.

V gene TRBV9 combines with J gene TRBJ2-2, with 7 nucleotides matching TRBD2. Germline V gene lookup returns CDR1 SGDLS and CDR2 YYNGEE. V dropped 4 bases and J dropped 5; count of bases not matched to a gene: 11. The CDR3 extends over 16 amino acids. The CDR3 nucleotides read TGTGCCAGCAGCCCAACGGCGGGAGAGGGAACCGGGGAGCTGTTTTTT. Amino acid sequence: CASSPTAGEGTGELFF.

CDR3 loop: CASSPALAGGGMKQYF. CDR3 nucleotides: TGTGCCAGCAGCCCAGCGCTAGCGGGGGGGGGAATGAAGCAGTATTTT. This chain links TRBV3-1 (or the pseudogene TRBV3-2) with TRBJ2-3, with TRBD2 matching 12 bases. This CDR3 spans 16 amino acids. Germline-derived CDR1 and CDR2 are LGHDT and YNNKEL (reference sequence). Trimming took 4 bases from V and 11 from J; bases not matched to a gene: 13.

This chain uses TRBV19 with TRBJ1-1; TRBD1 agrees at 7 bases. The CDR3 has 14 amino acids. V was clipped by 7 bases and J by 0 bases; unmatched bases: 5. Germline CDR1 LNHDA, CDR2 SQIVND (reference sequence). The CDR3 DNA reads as TGTGCCAGTACCCCAGACAGGGTGAACACTGAAGCTTTCTTT. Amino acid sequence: CASTPDRVNTEAFF.

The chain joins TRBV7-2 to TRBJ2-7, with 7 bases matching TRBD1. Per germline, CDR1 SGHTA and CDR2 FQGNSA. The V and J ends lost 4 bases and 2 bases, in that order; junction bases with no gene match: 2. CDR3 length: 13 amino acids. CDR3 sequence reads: CASSYRGAYEQYF. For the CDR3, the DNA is TGTGCCAGCAGCTACAGGGGAGCCTACGAGCAGTACTTC. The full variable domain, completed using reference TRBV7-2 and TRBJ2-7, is GAGVSQSPSNKVTEKGKDVELRCDPISGHTALYWYRQSLGQGLEFLIYFQGNSAPDKSGLPSDRFSAERTGGSVSTLTIQRTQQEDSAVYLCASSYRGAYEQYFGPGTRLTVT.

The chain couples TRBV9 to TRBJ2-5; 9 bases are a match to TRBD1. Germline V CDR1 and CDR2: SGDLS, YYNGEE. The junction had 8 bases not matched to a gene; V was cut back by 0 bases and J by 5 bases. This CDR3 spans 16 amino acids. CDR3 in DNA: TGTGCCAGCAGCGTAGAAGGGACAGGGTCGGGGGAGACCCAGTACTTC. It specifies CASSVEGTGSGETQYF.

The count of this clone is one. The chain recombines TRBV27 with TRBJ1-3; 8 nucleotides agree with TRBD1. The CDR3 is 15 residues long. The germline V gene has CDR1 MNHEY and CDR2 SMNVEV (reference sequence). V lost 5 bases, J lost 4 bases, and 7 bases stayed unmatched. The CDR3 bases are TGTGCCAGCAGTCAAAACAGGGGGACAGGAAACACCATATATTTT. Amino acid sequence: CASSQNRGTGNTIYF.

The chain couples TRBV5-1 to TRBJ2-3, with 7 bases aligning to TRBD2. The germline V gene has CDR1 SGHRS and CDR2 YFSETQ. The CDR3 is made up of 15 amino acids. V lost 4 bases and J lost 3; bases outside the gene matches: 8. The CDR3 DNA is TGCGCCAGCAGCGTGGGGAGGGGATCAACAGATACGCAGTATTTT. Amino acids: CASSVGRGSTDTQYF. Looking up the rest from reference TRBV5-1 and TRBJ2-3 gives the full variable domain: KAGVTQTPRYLIKTRGQQVTLSCSPISGHRSVSWYQQTPGQGLQFLFEYFSETQRNKGNFPGRFSGRQFSNSRSEMNVSTLELGDSALYLCASSVGRGSTDTQYFGPGTRLTVL.

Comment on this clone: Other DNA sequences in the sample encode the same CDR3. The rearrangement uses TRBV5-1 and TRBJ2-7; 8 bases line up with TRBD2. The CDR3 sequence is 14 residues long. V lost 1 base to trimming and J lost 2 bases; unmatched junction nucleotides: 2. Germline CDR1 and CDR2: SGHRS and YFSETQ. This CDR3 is CASSLTSGTYEQYF. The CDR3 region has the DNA TGCGCCAGCAGCTTGACTAGCGGTACCTACGAGCAGTACTTC.

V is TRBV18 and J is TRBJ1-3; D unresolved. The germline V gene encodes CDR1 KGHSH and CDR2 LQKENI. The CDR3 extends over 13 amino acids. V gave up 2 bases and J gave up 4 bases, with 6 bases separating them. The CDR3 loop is CASSPEPGNTIYF. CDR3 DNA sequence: TGTGCCAGCTCACCAGAACCCGGAAACACCATATATTTT.